Listed below are T cell receptor beta chains from one sample, sequenced in a study of T-cell reconstitution after alpha-beta-depleted transplantation in children. TCRdb used MiXCR to reprocess the PCR reads, holding one entry per CDR3 protein. The sample shows around 500,000 distinct CDR3 sequences, around 13% of them seen only once. Sequencing was performed on PBMCs from the stem cell graft donor, taken from the stem cell graft. The source of these receptors is a human donor who donated a stem cell graft to a child with combined immunodeficiency. Each CDR3 is given with its conserved first and last residue. D genes are given only for firm matches. Clone sizes are given selectively: once, few, many, or a class where the clone is expanded.

>TRBV9|.|TRBD2|TRBJ2-1
TGTGCCAGCAGCCCCCGGGACTATCCCACCCATGAGCAGTTCTTC
CASSPRDYPTHEQFF
>TRBV15|.|.|TRBJ2-7
TGTGCCACCAGCCCAGGAGGGCGAGGGTTTTGGGACTACGAGCAGTACTTC
CATSPGGRGFWDYEQYF
>TRBV30|.|.|TRBJ1-5
TGTGCCTGGAGCCAGGACAGTAGCAATCAGCCCCAGCATTTT
CAWSQDSSNQPQHF
>TRBV20-1|many|.|TRBJ2-2
TGCAGTGCTAGAGGCTTACATGACACCGGGGAGCTGTTTTTT
CSARGLHDTGELFF
>TRBV3-1|few|TRBD2|TRBJ2-1
TGTGCCAGCAGCAGAAGGGGCGGGGGGAACTACAATGAGCAGTTCTTC
CASSRRGGGNYNEQFF
>TRBV4-3|.|TRBD1|TRBJ1-6
TGCGCCAGCAGCCTACGGACAGGGTCGAATTCACCCCTCCACTTT
CASSLRTGSNSPLHF
>TRBV6-2/TRBV6-3|.|TRBD2|TRBJ2-7
TGTGCCAGCAGTCCGACGGGACTAGCAGCCTACGAGCAGTACTTC
CASSPTGLAAYEQYF
>TRBV5-1|few|.|TRBJ1-1
TGCGCCAGCAGCCCGTTGGCCAGCTCGAACACTGAAGCTTTCTTT
CASSPLASSNTEAFF
>TRBV12-3/TRBV12-4|many|TRBD2|TRBJ2-2
TGTGCCAGCAGGGTACTAGCGGGAGGCGACACCGGGGAGCTGTTTTTT
CASRVLAGGDTGELFF
>TRBV7-9|few|TRBD1|TRBJ1-1
TGTCGACAGGGTAACTACACTGAAGCTTTCTTT
CRQGNYTEAFF
>TRBV6-5|.|.|TRBJ1-4
TGTGCCAGCAGTTACTCCGGACGGTATGAAAAACTGTTTTTT
CASSYSGRYEKLFF
>TRBV4-3|few|TRBD2|TRBJ2-1
TGCGCCAGCAGCCTCCGCCTAGCGGCTGACTCCTACAATGAGCAGTTCTTC
CASSLRLAADSYNEQFF
>TRBV7-8|.|TRBD1|TRBJ2-7
TGTGCCAGCAGCTTAGTGGGGACAGGGGAGCGCGAGCAGTACTTC
CASSLVGTGEREQYF
>TRBV7-2|few|TRBD2|TRBJ2-3
TGTGCCAGCAGGCGGACCCCGGGACTAGGCACAGATACGCAGTATTTT
CASRRTPGLGTDTQYF
>TRBV4-3|few|.|TRBJ1-1
TGCGCCAGCAGCCAAGGAGGGCACCGTGAAGCTTTCTTT
CASSQGGHREAFF
>TRBV4-2|.|.|TRBJ2-5
TGTGCCAGCAGCCAACCCGGCACAGAAGAGACCCAGTACTTC
CASSQPGTEETQYF
>TRBV12-3/TRBV12-4|many|.|TRBJ2-2
TGTGCCAGCAGCCACGCCAGACAGACTACGAACACCGGGGAGCTGTTTTTT
CASSHARQTTNTGELFF
>TRBV7-8|.|.|TRBJ2-1
TGTGCCAGCTCCCAGATGGGTGGCTACAATGAGCAGTTCTTC
CASSQMGGYNEQFF
>TRBV5-5|few|.|TRBJ1-1
TGTGCCAGCAGTGCCCCGGGGTTGAACACTGAAGCTTTCTTT
CASSAPGLNTEAFF
>TRBV6-5|few|.|TRBJ1-4
TGTGCCAGCAGTTACTCGGCCGCCCCAACTAATGAAAAACTGTTTTTT
CASSYSAAPTNEKLFF
>TRBV12-3/TRBV12-4|.|TRBD1|TRBJ1-6
TGTGCCAGCAGGCCCGGGACAGGGGATTCACCCCTCCACTTT
CASRPGTGDSPLHF
>TRBV7-9|.|.|TRBJ1-3
TGTGCCAGCAGGGATACAGGTCCGGACGGAAACACCATATATTTT
CASRDTGPDGNTIYF
>TRBV5-1|few|.|TRBJ2-3
TGCGCCAGCAGCTTGGAGTGGGGCACAGATACGCAGTATTTT
CASSLEWGTDTQYF
>TRBV25-1|few|TRBD2|TRBJ2-5
TGTGCCAGCGGACTAGGGGAGACCCAGTACTTC
CASGLGETQYF
>TRBV20-1|few|.|TRBJ1-3
TGCAGTGCTAGCCACAGGGACACTGGAAACACCATATATTTT
CSASHRDTGNTIYF
>TRBV10-3|.|TRBD2|TRBJ2-3
TGTGCCATCCGTCCGCTAGCGGGAGCAGATACGCAGTATTTT
CAIRPLAGADTQYF
>TRBV6-5|many|TRBD1|TRBJ1-2
TGTGCCAGCAAACGGTCTAGCGGGACAGGGGCTGGCTACACCTTC
CASKRSSGTGAGYTF
>TRBV5-6|.|TRBD1|TRBJ2-7
TGTGCCAGCAGCTTGGCCGGGACAGCCGAGCAGTACTTC
CASSLAGTAEQYF
>TRBV6-5|.|TRBD2|TRBJ2-7
TGTGCCAGCAGTTATGGACTAGCGGGGATCTACGAGCAGTACTTC
CASSYGLAGIYEQYF
>TRBV7-2|.|.|TRBJ2-3
TGTGCCAGCACCGTCCCTTCCGGGACAGATACGCAGTATTTT
CASTVPSGTDTQYF
>TRBV2|.|.|TRBJ2-5
TGTGCCAGCATTCGGATGAAAGAGACCCAGTACTTC
CASIRMKETQYF
>TRBV7-2|few|.|TRBJ2-4
TGTGCCAGCAGCGCTATCGGATCGGGGCTCGAAAACATTCAGTACTTC
CASSAIGSGLENIQYF
>TRBV2|.|.|TRBJ2-7
TGTGCCAGCAGTGATGGGAACGACTACGAGCAGTACTTC
CASSDGNDYEQYF
>TRBV3-1|.|TRBD2|TRBJ2-3
TGTGCCAGCAGCCAAGATCCGGGACTAGCGGGTCCAATGACAGATACGCAGTATTTT
CASSQDPGLAGPMTDTQYF